These T cell receptor beta chains were read from a single sample in a study of blood T cell repertoires in COVID-19. Clones were sequenced by immunoSEQ multiplex PCR, and TCRdb holds only the in-frame ones, with some missing. This sample has tens of thousands of clones, with approximately 80% found just once. Sequenced input: peripheral blood. The receptors were gathered from a man aged 50 or older with COVID-19, enrolled during active disease. Both conserved end residues are part of each CDR3. A D gene is named only where the DNA matches it firmly. Size is omitted from some rows. Given values are once, few, many or a class for expanded clones.

13 TRBJ2-5 TRBD2 TRBV15 few CATSPRGGETQYF TGTGCCACCAGCCCCCGGGGGGGAGAGACCCAGTACTTC
12 TRBJ1-1 TRBD1 TRBV6-5 NA CASRQGQGTAFF TGTGCCAGCAGACAAGGACAGGGGACAGCTTTCTTT
19 TRBJ2-6 TRBD2 TRBV7-9 NA CASSLMGRGGTSGANVLTF TGTGCCAGCAGCTTAATGGGACGGGGGGGAACCTCTGGGGCCAACGTCCTGACTTTC
14 TRBJ2-1 TRBD2 TRBV7-3 once CASSPSAGYNEQFF TGTGCCAGCAGCCCTTCAGCGGGGTACAATGAGCAGTTCTTC
14 TRBJ1-2 NA TRBV15 NA CATSSSGTSYGYTF TGTGCCACCAGCTCCTCCGGGACTTCCTATGGCTACACCTTC
14 TRBJ1-2 TRBD1 TRBV5-1 NA CASSLGQGKGGYTF TGCGCCAGCAGCTTGGGACAGGGGAAAGGTGGCTACACCTTC
15 TRBJ1-2 NA TRBV28 NA CASSLLSVTHDGYTF TGTGCCAGCAGTTTATTAAGCGTAACGCACGATGGCTACACCTTC
13 TRBJ2-1 NA TRBV18 NA CASSPSVYGEQFF TGTGCCAGCTCACCCTCCGTTTACGGTGAGCAGTTCTTC
15 TRBJ2-1 NA TRBV27 NA CASSPRPRRYNEQFF TGTGCCAGCAGTCCAAGGCCTAGAAGGTACAATGAGCAGTTCTTC
17 TRBJ2-1 TRBD2 TRBV27 NA CASRMGLAGGSSNEQFF TGTGCCAGCAGGATGGGACTAGCGGGAGGGTCGAGCAATGAGCAGTTCTTC
16 TRBJ1-2 NA TRBV5-4 NA CASSLAGVRTNYGYTF TGTGCCAGCAGCTTGGCCGGGGTCAGGACCAACTATGGCTACACCTTC
14 TRBJ2-7 NA TRBV4-2 NA CASSQGWGGYEQYF TGTGCCAGCAGCCAAGGGTGGGGCGGCTACGAGCAGTACTTC
16 TRBJ1-4 NA TRBV19 NA CASSETGGLLNEKLFF TGTGCCAGTAGTGAGACAGGCGGACTTCTTAATGAAAAACTGTTTTTT
16 TRBJ2-7 TRBD2 TRBV6-2/TRBV6-3 NA CASSGGTSGSSYEQYF TGTGCCAGCAGTGGGGGGACTAGCGGGAGCTCCTACGAGCAGTACTTC
15 TRBJ2-1 NA TRBV5-6 NA CASSLPGGIWNEQFF TGTGCCAGCAGCCTCCCCGGAGGGATATGGAATGAGCAGTTCTTC
14 TRBJ2-5 TRBD1 TRBV4-1 once CASSRDRGQETQYF TGCGCCAGCAGCCGGGACAGGGGCCAAGAGACCCAGTACTTC
15 TRBJ1-4 NA TRBV30 NA CAWSANMGALEKLFF TGTGCCTGGAGCGCTAACATGGGGGCTTTAGAAAAACTGTTTTTT
14 TRBJ2-2 NA TRBV15 NA CATSPGDYTGELFF TGTGCCACCAGCCCCGGAGACTACACCGGGGAGCTGTTTTTT
16 TRBJ2-2 TRBD1 TRBV24-1 few CATSDPRQGRTGELFF TGTGCCACCAGTGACCCTCGACAGGGGCGCACCGGGGAGCTGTTTTTT
15 TRBJ2-7 TRBD2 TRBV5-1 NA CASSFLAGEVGKQYF TGCGCCAGCAGCTTTCTAGCGGGAGAGGTGGGAAAGCAGTACTTC
11 TRBJ1-1 NA TRBV20-1 NA CSARYTGTAFF TGCAGTGCTAGATATACAGGCACAGCTTTCTTT
15 TRBJ1-2 NA TRBV30 NA CAWSVHPTVSYGYTF TGTGCCTGGAGTGTCCACCCGACAGTAAGCTATGGCTACACCTTC
15 TRBJ2-1 NA TRBV5-4 NA CASSLAEGAYNEQFF TGTGCCAGCAGCCTAGCGGAGGGGGCCTACAATGAGCAGTTCTTC
19 TRBJ1-6 TRBD1 TRBV4-1 NA CASSQGLGQTSSYNSPLHF TGCGCCAGCAGCCAAGGCCTGGGACAGACGAGCTCCTATAATTCACCCCTCCACTTT
15 TRBJ2-2 TRBD2 TRBV6-5 NA CASSYVAGEAGELFF TGTGCCAGCAGTTACGTAGCGGGGGAGGCCGGGGAGCTGTTTTTT
12 TRBJ2-1 TRBD2 TRBV11-1 once CASSREGGEQFF TGTGCCAGCAGCCGGGAGGGGGGTGAGCAGTTCTTC
11 TRBJ1-1 NA TRBV28 NA CATITSAEAFF TGTGCCACCATCACCTCAGCTGAAGCTTTCTTT
14 TRBJ2-1 NA TRBV3-1/TRBV3-2 NA CASSQAVRNNEQFF TGTGCCAGCAGCCAAGCGGTGCGGAACAATGAGCAGTTCTTC
15 TRBJ1-1 NA TRBV14 NA CASSQGGWGGTEAFF TGTGCCAGCAGCCAAGGGGGTTGGGGAGGCACTGAAGCTTTCTTT
15 TRBJ2-2 NA TRBV6-4 NA CASSAAGAGTGELFF TGTGCCAGCAGTGCCGCTGGGGCGGGGACCGGGGAGCTGTTTTTT
16 TRBJ2-3 TRBD2 TRBV5-4 NA CASSLRTSGSTDTQYF TGTGCCAGCAGCCTTAGGACTAGCGGGAGCACAGATACGCAGTATTTT
16 TRBJ2-1 TRBD2 TRBV7-2 NA CASSLRASGGSNEQFF TGTGCCAGCAGCTTAAGGGCGAGCGGGGGGAGCAATGAGCAGTTCTTC
15 TRBJ2-1 TRBD2 TRBV6-5 NA CASSFSGRGYNEQFF TGTGCCAGCAGCTTTAGCGGGAGGGGGTACAATGAGCAGTTCTTC
12 TRBJ1-5 NA TRBV19 NA CASSRGQQPQHF TGTGCCAGTAGTAGAGGGCAGCAGCCCCAGCATTTT
15 TRBJ1-5 TRBD1 TRBV28 NA CASSDPTGGNQPQHF TGTGCCAGCAGCGACCCGACAGGGGGCAATCAGCCCCAGCATTTT
13 TRBJ2-1 TRBD2 TRBV6-5 NA CAAGLAAYNEQFF TGTGCCGCGGGACTAGCGGCGTACAATGAGCAGTTCTTC
15 TRBJ2-5 TRBD1 TRBV19 NA CASRDRAFGGETQYF TGTGCCAGTAGAGACAGGGCGTTCGGAGGAGAGACCCAGTACTTC
13 TRBJ1-2 NA TRBV6-2/TRBV6-3 NA CASSYAPARGYTF TGTGCCAGCAGTTACGCCCCTGCGCGGGGCTACACCTTC
16 TRBJ1-4 NA TRBV3-1/TRBV3-2 once CASSQHLIGVGEKLFF TGTGCCAGCAGCCAACACCTTATAGGGGTCGGTGAAAAACTGTTTTTT
12 TRBJ1-2 NA TRBV30 NA CAWSARGYGYTF TGTGCCTGGAGTGCCAGGGGCTATGGCTACACCTTC
15 TRBJ1-5 TRBD1 TRBV6-5 NA CASGRGTGTAQPQHF TGTGCCAGCGGAAGGGGCACAGGGACAGCTCAGCCCCAGCATTTT
14 TRBJ2-1 TRBD2 TRBV4-1 NA CASSQDRGGGEQFF TGCGCCAGCAGCCAAGATCGGGGGGGTGGTGAGCAGTTCTTC
16 TRBJ1-2 NA TRBV6-1 NA CASSGAQGGPNYGYTF TGTGCCAGCAGTGGGGCGCAAGGTGGGCCTAACTATGGCTACACCTTC
15 TRBJ1-5 NA TRBV7-2 NA CASSLAPTGIQPQHF TGTGCCAGCAGCTTAGCCCCCACAGGAATTCAGCCCCAGCATTTT
14 TRBJ2-5 TRBD1 TRBV19 NA CASSIRQGKETQYF TGTGCCAGTAGTATCAGACAGGGAAAAGAGACCCAGTACTTC
14 TRBJ1-1 NA TRBV19 once CASSVTGGNTEAFF TGTGCCAGTAGCGTGACAGGCGGGAACACTGAAGCTTTCTTT
12 TRBJ2-7 NA TRBV28 NA CASRAGVYEQYF TGTGCCAGCAGGGCAGGGGTCTACGAGCAGTACTTC
14 TRBJ2-1 NA TRBV6-1 NA CASSEARSRGEQFF TGTGCCAGCAGTGAAGCGCGGAGCCGGGGAGAGCAGTTCTTC
12 TRBJ2-7 NA TRBV6-2/TRBV6-3 NA CASSRSSTEQYF TGTGCCAGCAGTCGCTCTAGCACCGAGCAGTACTTC
16 TRBJ2-7 NA TRBV21-1 NA CASSNRQGISAYEQYF TGTGCCAGCAGCAATCGTCAGGGTATTTCGGCCTACGAGCAGTACTTC
15 TRBJ2-3 TRBD1 TRBV9 NA CASSLTGSSTDTQYF TGTGCCAGCAGCCTGACAGGGTCTAGCACAGATACGCAGTATTTT
14 TRBJ1-5 NA TRBV5-1 NA CASSLGGSNQPQHF TGCGCCAGCAGCCTCGGCGGGAGCAATCAGCCCCAGCATTTT
12 TRBJ1-1 NA TRBV6-5 NA CASSYTQGRAFF TGTGCCAGCAGTTACACGCAGGGGCGTGCTTTCTTT
13 TRBJ2-3 NA TRBV11-3 few CASSLSNTDTQYF TGTGCCAGCAGCTTATCCAACACAGATACGCAGTATTTT
15 TRBJ2-5 NA TRBV27 NA CASSSGVGDQETQYF TGTGCCAGCAGTTCGGGAGTGGGCGACCAAGAGACCCAGTACTTC
13 TRBJ2-5 NA TRBV18 NA CASSPRQEETQYF TGTGCCAGCTCACCACGACAGGAAGAGACCCAGTACTTC
16 TRBJ2-1 TRBD2 TRBV7-9 NA CAPPMREGRGFNEQFF TGTGCTCCCCCAATGAGGGAGGGCCGGGGCTTCAATGAGCAGTTCTTC
14 TRBJ1-1 NA TRBV2 NA CASSPPGDRTEAFF TGTGCCAGCAGCCCTCCAGGGGATCGGACTGAAGCTTTCTTT
17 TRBJ2-1 TRBD2 TRBV28 NA CASSPVGIAGVYNEQFF TGTGCCAGCAGTCCCGTCGGCATAGCGGGAGTTTACAATGAGCAGTTCTTC
13 TRBJ1-4 NA TRBV18 NA CASSTTRNEKLFF TGTGCCAGCTCGACCACGCGGAATGAAAAACTGTTTTTT